This entry features one TCR beta chain sequence. V lost 4 bases and J lost 6, with 19 bases in between. Germline values: CDR1 MGHRA, CDR2 YSYEKL. The length of the CDR3 is 15 residues. The source of the sample is a study of T cells after somatic rescue of genetic block. Libraries were prepared by immunoSEQ multiplex PCR; TCRdb keeps only in-frame clonotypes and omits some of them. The sample has tens of thousands of clones, 95% to 96% seen once. The rearrangement joins TRBV4-1 to TRBJ2-7, with D perhaps TRBD1 (5 bases). This TCR was sampled from a child in the first two years of life. What was sequenced was peripheral blood mononuclear cells (PBMCs). CDR3 in amino acids: CASSRASGSSAEQYF. The CDR3 DNA sequence: TGCGCCAGCAGCCGAGCGTCAGGGTCCTCGGCCGAGCAGTACTTC.